This T cell receptor (beta chain) was recovered during a study of control samples from healthy donors and cancer patients. Profiling relied on immunoSEQ multiplex PCR, and the TCRdb table lists in-frame clones only, not all of them. The data contain approximately 69,000 clones, roughly 90% of them singletons. The CDR3 length is 15 residues. Looked up from germline, CDR1 is MRHNA and CDR2 is SNTAGT. V lost 5 bases and J lost 0, with 13 bases in between. The J gene is TRBJ1-2, the V gene TRBV6-4, with TRBD1 as a possible D gene (6 bases). Material for sequencing was PBMCs. The TCR originated in a man aged 55-75 years with colorectal cancer. The CDR3 coding sequence is TGTGCCAGCAGTCCCGGACAGTCAGCTAACTATGGCTACACCTTC. Translated, it gives CASSPGQSANYGYTF.